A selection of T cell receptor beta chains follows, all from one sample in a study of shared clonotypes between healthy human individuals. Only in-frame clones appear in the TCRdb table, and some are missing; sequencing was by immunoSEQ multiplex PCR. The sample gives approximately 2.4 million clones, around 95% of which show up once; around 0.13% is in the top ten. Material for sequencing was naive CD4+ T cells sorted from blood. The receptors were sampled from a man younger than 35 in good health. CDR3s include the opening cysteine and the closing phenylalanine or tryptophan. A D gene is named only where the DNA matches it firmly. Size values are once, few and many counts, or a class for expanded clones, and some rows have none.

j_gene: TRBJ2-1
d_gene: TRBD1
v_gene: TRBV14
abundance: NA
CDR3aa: CASSQYRGLGSNPHNEQFF
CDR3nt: TGTGCCAGCAGCCAATACAGGGGGCTAGGGAGTAATCCCCACAATGAGCAGTTCTTC

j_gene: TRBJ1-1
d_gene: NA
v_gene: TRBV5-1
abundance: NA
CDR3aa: CASSTQGLNTEAFF
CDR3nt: TGCGCCAGCAGCACACAGGGCCTGAACACTGAAGCTTTCTTT

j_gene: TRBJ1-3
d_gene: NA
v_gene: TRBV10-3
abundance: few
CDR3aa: CAISAPPSGNTIYF
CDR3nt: TGTGCCATCAGTGCTCCTCCCTCTGGAAACACCATATATTTT

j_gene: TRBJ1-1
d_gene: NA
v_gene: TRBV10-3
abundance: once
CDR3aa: CAIGQGVNTEAFF
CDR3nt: TGTGCCATCGGTCAAGGGGTGAACACTGAAGCTTTCTTT

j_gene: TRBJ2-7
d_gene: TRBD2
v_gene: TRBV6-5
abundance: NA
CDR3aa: CASRRRLAGSYEQYF
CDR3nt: TGTGCCAGCAGGCGCCGACTAGCGGGGTCCTACGAGCAGTACTTC

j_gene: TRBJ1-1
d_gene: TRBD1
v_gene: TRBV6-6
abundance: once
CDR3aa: CASSRGTVNTEAFF
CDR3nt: TGTGCCAGCAGCAGAGGGACAGTTAACACTGAAGCTTTCTTT

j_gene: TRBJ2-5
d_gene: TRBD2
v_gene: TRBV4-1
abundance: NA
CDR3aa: CASSQPGLAVKETQYF
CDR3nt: TGCGCCAGCAGCCAACCGGGACTAGCGGTAAAAGAGACCCAGTACTTC

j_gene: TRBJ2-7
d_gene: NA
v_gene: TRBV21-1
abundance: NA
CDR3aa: CASSKDPDYEQYF
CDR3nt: TGTGCCAGCAGCAAAGACCCCGACTACGAGCAGTACTTC

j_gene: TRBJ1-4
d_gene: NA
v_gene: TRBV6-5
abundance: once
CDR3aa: CASSWSLSEKLFF
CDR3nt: TGTGCCAGCAGTTGGAGTCTTAGCGAAAAACTGTTTTTT

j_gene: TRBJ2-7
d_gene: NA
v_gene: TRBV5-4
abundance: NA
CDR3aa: CASSLLGAYEQYF
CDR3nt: TGTGCCAGCAGCTTACTAGGGGCCTACGAGCAGTACTTC